What follows are 27 T cell receptor beta chains derived from one specimen sequenced in a study of cytomegalovirus exposure and HLA in healthy donors. PCR involved 60 Vbeta and 13 Jbeta primers. Assay: immunoSEQ multiplex PCR; the TCRdb copy retains only in-frame clones and omits some. The table lists approximately 140,000 clones, around 77% of them singletons. The sequenced sample was PBMCs. The receptors were gathered from an older woman in good health and CMV-seronegative.

The gene calls are TRBV18 and TRBJ2-3; 8 bases are shared with TRBD2. The CDR3 runs 16 residues. Per germline, CDR1 KGHSH and CDR2 LQKENI. V was clipped by 1 base and J by 4 bases; unmatched bases: 7. The CDR3 nucleotides read TGTGCCAGCTCACCACGGGTAAGCGGGAGTGCAGATACGCAGTATTTT. It yields the protein CASSPRVSGSADTQYF.

This sequence joins TRBV7-2 and TRBJ2-1, with 7 bases that match TRBD1. The J segment lost 5 bases and the V segment lost 0 bases, leaving 4 bases of the junction unmatched. Germline V CDR1 and CDR2: SGHTA, FQGNSA. The CDR3 runs to 15 residues. DNA of the CDR3: TGTGCCAGCAGCTTAGCGGGACAGTATAACAATGAGCAGTTCTTC. It codes for CASSLAGQYNNEQFF.

This clone was seen only a few times. An end of the junction differs from the germline gene, which may be a read error. The rearrangement uses TRBV10-2 and TRBJ2-7; possibly TRBD2 for D (6 bases). Germline V gives CDR1 WSHSY, CDR2 SAAADI. This CDR3 spans 14 amino acids. The CDR3 region is CATSGAGVGREQYF. The CDR3 DNA reads TGCGCCACCAGTGGGGCGGGCGTGGGGAGGGAGCAGTACTTC.

CDR3 DNA: TGTGCCAGCCGAACCCCAGGGTTGGACACTGAAGCTTTCTTT. Its translation: CASRTPGLDTEAFF. The V call is TRBV28, the J call TRBJ1-1; the D gene is possibly TRBD1 (5 bases). This CDR3 has 14 residues. V shed 8 bases and J shed 3 bases, with 16 bases lying between them. From germline, CDR1 is MDHEN and CDR2 SYDVKM.

The chain links TRBV6-1 to TRBJ2-7, with TRBD1 matching over 9 bases. Trimming cost V 4 bases and J 6 bases; bases outside gene matches: 13. Germline-derived CDR1 and CDR2 are MNHNS and SASEGT. The CDR3 has 16 residues. DNA for the CDR3: TGTGCCAGCAGTGCAAGCTACCCCGGGGGACAGGGCGAGCAGTACTTC. Translated: CASSASYPGGQGEQYF.

The chain employs TRBV6-1 and TRBJ2-6; D call uncertain. Per the germline V gene, CDR1 is MNHNS and CDR2 is SASEGT. This CDR3 is built from 14 residues. With 3 bases removed from V and 0 bases from J, the gap between germline ends came to 3 bases. The CDR3 protein is CASSDYSGANVLTF. The DNA for the CDR3 is TGTGCCAGCAGTGATTACTCTGGGGCCAACGTCCTGACTTTC.

V usage is TRBV15 and J usage is TRBJ2-1; 7 positions agree with TRBD2. The CDR3 consists of 15 residues. Germline V CDR1 and CDR2: LNHNV, YYDKDF (reference sequence). J lost 9 bases, V lost 1 base, and 9 bases had no gene match. The CDR3 is CATSRVRAGAFEQFF. DNA of the CDR3: TGTGCCACCAGCAGAGTTCGCGCGGGAGCATTTGAGCAGTTCTTC.

The chain has TRBV9 and TRBJ2-3; 9 positions agree with TRBD2. V dropped 4 bases and J dropped 3; count of bases not matched to a gene: 9. The germline gives CDR1 SGDLS, CDR2 YYNGEE. The CDR3 has 16 amino acids. The CDR3 DNA follows: TGTGCCAGCAGCTGGGGGAGCGGGGGGACAACAGATACGCAGTATTTT. It translates to CASSWGSGGTTDTQYF.

CDR3 amino acids: CASSLRWRSSGTDTQYF. In nucleotides, the CDR3 is TGCGCCAGCAGCTTGAGGTGGCGGTCCTCCGGCACAGATACGCAGTATTTT. The rearrangement links TRBV5-1 to TRBJ2-3; D unresolved. Looked up from germline, CDR1 is SGHRS and CDR2 is YFSETQ. V was cut by 1 base and J by 1 base, with 16 bases left in between. The CDR3 is 17 amino acids. Together with reference TRBV5-1 and TRBJ2-3, the CDR3 gives the full variable domain: KAGVTQTPRYLIKTRGQQVTLSCSPISGHRSVSWYQQTPGQGLQFLFEYFSETQRNKGNFPGRFSGRQFSNSRSEMNVSTLELGDSALYLCASSLRWRSSGTDTQYFGPGTRLTVL.

V usage is TRBV6-5 and J usage is TRBJ1-1, with D perhaps matching TRBD1 (5 bases). The CDR3 loop spans 14 amino acids. Per germline, CDR1 MNHEY and CDR2 SVGAGI. The germline V and J ends were trimmed by 2 bases and 5 bases, with 12 bases remaining between them. The CDR3 protein is CASSYGRAGTEAFF. The CDR3 DNA reads TGTGCCAGCAGTTACGGCAGGGCAGGAACTGAAGCTTTCTTT.

V usage is TRBV5-1 and J usage is TRBJ2-3; 9 bases are shared with TRBD2. This CDR3 comprises 13 residues. Germline V gene lookup returns CDR1 SGHRS and CDR2 YFSETQ. V lost 7 bases and J lost 5; bases outside the gene matches: 5. This chain's CDR3 is CASCRREGDTQYF. The CDR3 nucleotides are TGCGCCAGCTGCCGGCGGGAGGGAGATACGCAGTATTTT.

J is TRBJ2-5 and V is TRBV5-8; 7 nucleotides align to TRBD2. The J call may be incorrect, as the DNA end agrees better with TRBJ2-7. Germline CDR1 reads SGHTS; CDR2 reads YDEGEE. This CDR3 has 14 residues. The DNA for the CDR3 is TGTGCCAGCAGCTTTGGGCTAGCGGTATCCGAGCAGTACTTC. The encoded protein is CASSFGLAVSEQYF.

V is TRBV4-1 and J is TRBJ1-6; D is undetermined. Trimming left V 5 bases short and J 1 base short, with 9 bases between. Germline V gene data show CDR1 as MGHRA and CDR2 as YSYEKL. This CDR3 has 15 amino acids. In DNA form, the CDR3 reads TGCGCCAGCAGCACGGGGAGTTCCTATAATTCACCCCTCCACTTT. Encoded protein: CASSTGSSYNSPLHF.

V gene TRBV2 combines with J gene TRBJ1-5, with 7 bases fitting TRBD1. This CDR3 contains 13 residues. The V gene end was trimmed by 6 bases and the J gene end by 9 bases; junction bases not matched to a gene: 8. Germline CDR1 reads SNHLY; CDR2 reads FYNNEI. The CDR3 bases are TGTGCCAGCAGAGAACAGGGGCCTGGGCCCCAGCATTTT. Encoded protein: CASREQGPGPQHF.

The chain couples TRBV5-8 to TRBJ2-7; 8 bases fit TRBD1. This CDR3 has 14 amino acids. Germline values: CDR1 SGHTS, CDR2 YDEGEE. The junction had 6 bases not matched to a gene; V was cut back by 4 bases and J by 3 bases. CDR3 in DNA: TGTGCCAGCAGCGCCCGACAGGGGCTCTACGAGCAGTACTTC. This gives the protein CASSARQGLYEQYF.

This clone was seen once. This sequence joins TRBV5-8 and TRBJ1-5; D gene unclear. The V gene lost 0 bases and the J gene lost 2 bases, with 9 bases spanning the gap. The germline gives CDR1 SGHTS, CDR2 YDEGEE. This CDR3 comprises 15 residues. The CDR3 loop reads CASSLGRLGNQPQHF. The CDR3 DNA is TGTGCCAGCAGCTTGGGCAGACTGGGCAATCAGCCCCAGCATTTT. Based on the CDR3 plus reference TRBV5-8 and TRBJ1-5, the full variable domain is EAGVTQSPTHLIKTRGQQATLRCSPISGHTSVYWYQQALGLGLQFLLWYDEGEERNRGNFPPRFSGRQFPNYSSELNVNALELEDSALYLCASSLGRLGNQPQHFGDGTRLSIL.

CDR3: CASSLGGLAGAKNIQYF. The CDR3 nucleotides read TGCGCCAGCAGCTTGGGTGGACTAGCGGGAGCCAAAAACATTCAGTACTTC. V and J are TRBV5-1 and TRBJ2-4, with 11 bases that match TRBD2. CDR3 size: 17 residues. Germline CDR1 reads SGHRS; CDR2 reads YFSETQ. With 0 bases clipped from V and 0 bases from J, the junction kept 2 bases outside the gene matches.

This clone was found once. The J gene is TRBJ1-1, the V gene TRBV5-1; D is possibly TRBD1 (5 bases). Germline V gene sequence: CDR1 SGHRS, CDR2 YFSETQ. The germline V and J ends were trimmed by 4 bases and 5 bases, with 9 bases remaining between them. The CDR3 has 12 amino acids. CDR3 nucleotide sequence: TGCGCCAGCAGCCAGGGTTGGACTGAAGCTTTCTTT. This translates into CASSQGWTEAFF.

The chain joins TRBV18 to TRBJ2-7; 14 bases fit TRBD2. The CDR3 has 18 amino acids. CDR1 is KGHSH, CDR2 LQKENI, per germline. V was clipped by 2 bases and J by 2 bases; unmatched bases: 8. DNA for the CDR3: TGTGCCAGCTCACCATTCCCTGGACTAGCGGGGGGAACCTACGAGCAGTACTTC. It translates to CASSPFPGLAGGTYEQYF.

The CDR3 nucleotides are TGTGCCTGGAGGGGCCCCCCACGAGTTTGGGGGCCTGGAAACACCATATATTTT. This gives the protein CAWRGPPRVWGPGNTIYF. The chain uses TRBV30 and TRBJ1-3; TRBD1 is a possible D gene (6 bases). V was shortened by 3 bases and J by 2 bases, with 23 bases between the two germline ends. Germline assignment: CDR1 GTSNPN and CDR2 SVGIG (reference sequence). The length of the CDR3 is 18 residues. Using reference TRBV30 and TRBJ1-3 for the parts outside the CDR3, the full variable domain is SQTIHQWPATLVQPVGSPLSLECTVEGTSNPNLYWYRQAAGRGLQLLFYSVGIGQISSEVPQNLSASRPQDRQFILSSKKLLLSDSGFYLCAWRGPPRVWGPGNTIYFGEGSWLTVV.

This chain joins TRBV6-1 and TRBJ2-2; D remains ambiguous. Between the trimmed V and J ends, which lost 10 bases and 4 bases, there was a span of 13 bases. From germline, CDR1 is MNHNS and CDR2 SASEGT. The CDR3 runs 13 residues. The CDR3 sequence: CAIASIFTGELFF. The CDR3 coding sequence is TGTGCCATTGCCTCTATATTCACCGGGGAGCTGTTTTTT.

Here the CDR3 reads CASRGQGLNTEAFF. CDR3 sequence (DNA): TGTGCCAGCAGGGGACAGGGGTTGAACACTGAAGCTTTCTTT. The chain carries TRBV2 and TRBJ1-1; TRBD1 aligns across 10 bases. V gave up 6 bases and J gave up 0 bases; unmatched junction bases: 1. The CDR3 covers 14 residues. Germline V gene lookup returns CDR1 SNHLY and CDR2 FYNNEI.

This clone was seen a handful of times. The chain links TRBV18 to TRBJ1-5; D gene ambiguous. Trimming left V 3 bases short and J 9 bases short, with 18 bases between. Germline V CDR1 and CDR2: KGHSH, LQKENI. The CDR3 is made up of 15 amino acids. As DNA, the CDR3 is TGTGCCAGCTCACCTACTCCGCCGGGGAAGGCGCCCCAGCATTTT. The encoded protein is CASSPTPPGKAPQHF.

The chain is built from TRBV5-1 and TRBJ2-7, with TRBD2 matching over 10 bases. CDR1 is SGHRS and CDR2 is YFSETQ in the germline V gene. Trimming cost V 2 bases and J 3 bases; bases outside gene matches: 2. The CDR3 consists of 14 residues. CDR3 nucleotide sequence: TGCGCCAGCAGCTTACTAGCGGGGTTCTACGAGCAGTACTTC. Protein: CASSLLAGFYEQYF.

The chain couples TRBV23-1 to TRBJ2-4; D unclear. TRBV23-1 is filed as an ORF, its function uncertain. The CDR3 consists of 20 residues. Trimming removed 0 bases from V and 2 bases from J, with 23 bases in between. CDR3: CASSQSTIAGADFPKNIQYF. As DNA, the CDR3 is TGCGCCAGCAGTCAATCCACCATCGCTGGAGCCGATTTCCCCAAAAACATTCAGTACTTC.

This clone showed up just a few times. The chain is built from TRBV5-5 and TRBJ2-5; 9 bases agree with TRBD1. The CDR3 consists of 17 residues. CDR1 is SGHKS and CDR2 is YYEKEE in the germline V gene (reference sequence). J gave up 1 base and V 0 bases, and 7 bases lay outside the gene matches. CDR3 loop: CASSLGDRVSVQETQYF. The CDR3 coding sequence is TGTGCCAGCAGCTTGGGGGACAGGGTATCAGTCCAAGAGACCCAGTACTTC.

This clone was recorded only once. The rearrangement links TRBV4-1 to TRBJ2-5, with 13 bases identical to TRBD2. This CDR3 contains 16 residues. V lost 4 bases to trimming and J lost 3 bases; unmatched junction nucleotides: 5. Germline V lookup: CDR1 MGHRA, CDR2 YSYEKL. The CDR3 loop is CASSPRLAGGEETQYF. CDR3 in DNA: TGCGCCAGCAGCCCGCGACTAGCGGGGGGCGAAGAGACCCAGTACTTC.